This T cell receptor beta chain stems from a study of cytomegalovirus exposure and HLA in healthy donors. PCR used 60 Vbeta primers and 13 Jbeta primers. Profiled with immunoSEQ multiplex PCR; TCRdb holds only in-frame clones, not every one. The repertoire holds some 130,000 clones, with roughly four fifths as singletons. The CDR3 extends over 14 amino acids. Germline V CDR1 and CDR2: MDHEN, SYDVKM. The V gene lost 3 bases and the J gene lost 8 bases, with 13 bases spanning the gap. V gene TRBV28 combines with J gene TRBJ1-4; D might be TRBD1 (6 bases). The TCR was taken from a male donor in good health and CMV-seronegative. Material for sequencing was PBMCs. The CDR3 reads CASSFLGASEKLFF. The CDR3 DNA reads TGTGCCAGCAGTTTTCTGGGGGCAAGCGAAAAACTGTTTTTT.